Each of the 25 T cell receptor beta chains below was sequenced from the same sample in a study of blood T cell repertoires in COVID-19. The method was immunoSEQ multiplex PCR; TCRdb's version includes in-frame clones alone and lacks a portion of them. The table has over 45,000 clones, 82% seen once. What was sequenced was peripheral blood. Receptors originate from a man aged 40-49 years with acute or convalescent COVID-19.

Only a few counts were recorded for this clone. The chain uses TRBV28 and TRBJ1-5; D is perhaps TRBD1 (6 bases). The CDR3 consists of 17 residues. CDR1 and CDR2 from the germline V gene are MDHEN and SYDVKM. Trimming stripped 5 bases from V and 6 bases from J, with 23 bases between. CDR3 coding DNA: TGTGCCAGCAGTCGCAGGCCTGCAGGGGTAGGGGCTCAGCCCCAGCATTTT. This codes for CASSRRPAGVGAQPQHF.

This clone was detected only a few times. CDR3 sequence: CASSHSNYEQYF. CDR3 coding DNA: TGTGCCAGCAGCCATTCAAACTACGAGCAGTACTTC. This chain uses TRBV3-1 (or the pseudogene TRBV3-2) with TRBJ2-7; D ambiguous. The germline gives CDR1 LGHDT, CDR2 YNNKEL (reference sequence). V lost 3 bases and J 3 bases, leaving 6 bases between the germline ends. The CDR3 extends over 12 amino acids.

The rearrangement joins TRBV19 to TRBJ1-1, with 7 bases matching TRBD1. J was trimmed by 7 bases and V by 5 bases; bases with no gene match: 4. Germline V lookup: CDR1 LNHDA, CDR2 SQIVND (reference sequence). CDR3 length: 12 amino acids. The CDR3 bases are TGTGCCAGTAGTTACCGGGACAGTGAAGCTTTCTTT. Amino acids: CASSYRDSEAFF.

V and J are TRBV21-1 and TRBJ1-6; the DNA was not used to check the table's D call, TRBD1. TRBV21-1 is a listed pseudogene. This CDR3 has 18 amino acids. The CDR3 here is CASSKADRSGFYNSPLHF. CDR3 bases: TGTGCCAGCAGCAAGGCAGACAGATCAGGGTTTTATAATTCACCCCTCCACTTT.

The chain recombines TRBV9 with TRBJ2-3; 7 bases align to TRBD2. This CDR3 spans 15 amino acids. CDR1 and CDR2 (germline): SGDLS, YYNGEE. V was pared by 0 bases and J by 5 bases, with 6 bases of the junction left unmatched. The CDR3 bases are TGTGCCAGCAGCGTAGGTGGGGGGGTGGAAGATACGCAGTATTTT. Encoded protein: CASSVGGGVEDTQYF.

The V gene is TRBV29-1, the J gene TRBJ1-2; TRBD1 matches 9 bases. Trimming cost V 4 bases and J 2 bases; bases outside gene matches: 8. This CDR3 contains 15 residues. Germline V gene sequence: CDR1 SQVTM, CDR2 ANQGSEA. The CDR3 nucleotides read TGCAGCGTTGCAAAGGGGACAGGGACCAACTATGGCTACACCTTC. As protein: CSVAKGTGTNYGYTF. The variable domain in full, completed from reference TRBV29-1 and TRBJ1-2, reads SAVISQKPSRDICQRGTSLTIQCQVDSQVTMMFWYRQQPGQSLTLIATANQGSEATYESGFVIDKFPISRPNLTFSTLTVSNMSPEDSSIYLCSVAKGTGTNYGYTFGSGTRLTVV.

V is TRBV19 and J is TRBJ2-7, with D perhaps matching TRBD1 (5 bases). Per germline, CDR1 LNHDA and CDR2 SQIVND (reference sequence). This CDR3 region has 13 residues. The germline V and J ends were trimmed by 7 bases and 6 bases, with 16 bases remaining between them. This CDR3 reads CASNLRPGREQYF. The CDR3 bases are TGTGCCAGTAATTTGAGGCCAGGGCGCGAGCAGTACTTC.

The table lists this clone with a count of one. The CDR3 sequence: CASSQARSAGRTGELFF. The CDR3 DNA reads as TGTGCCAGCAGCCAAGCCCGATCGGCAGGCCGAACCGGGGAGCTGTTTTTT. The J gene is TRBJ2-2, the V gene TRBV14, with unresolved D. V lost 1 base to trimming and J lost 5 bases, with 17 bases between them. This CDR3 contains 17 residues. Per germline, CDR1 SGHDN and CDR2 FVKESK. The full variable domain, with the rest looked up from reference TRBV14 and TRBJ2-2, is EAGVTQFPSHSVIEKGQTVTLRCDPISGHDNLYWYRRVMGKEIKFLLHFVKESKQDESGMPNNRFLAERTGGTYSTLKVQPAELEDSGVYFCASSQARSAGRTGELFFGEGSRLTVL.

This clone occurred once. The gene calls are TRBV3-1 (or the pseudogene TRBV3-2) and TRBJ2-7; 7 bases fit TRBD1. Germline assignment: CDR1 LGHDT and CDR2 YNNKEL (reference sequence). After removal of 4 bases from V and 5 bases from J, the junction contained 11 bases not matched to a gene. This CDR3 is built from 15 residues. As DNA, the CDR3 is TGTGCCAGCAGCCTTCGAGTGACAGGGTCAGACGAGCAGTACTTC. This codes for CASSLRVTGSDEQYF.

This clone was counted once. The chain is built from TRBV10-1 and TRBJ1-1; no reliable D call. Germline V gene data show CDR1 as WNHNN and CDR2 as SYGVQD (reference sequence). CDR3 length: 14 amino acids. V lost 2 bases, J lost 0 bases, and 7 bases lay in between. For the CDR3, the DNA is TGCGCCAGCAGTGAGAACAGCCTGAACACTGAAGCTTTCTTT. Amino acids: CASSENSLNTEAFF.

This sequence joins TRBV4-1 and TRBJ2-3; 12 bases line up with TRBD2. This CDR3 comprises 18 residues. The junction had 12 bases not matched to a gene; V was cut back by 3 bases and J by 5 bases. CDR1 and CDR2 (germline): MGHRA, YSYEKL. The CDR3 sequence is CASSHTPLAGGPVDTQYF. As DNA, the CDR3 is TGCGCCAGCAGCCATACCCCTCTAGCGGGGGGGCCGGTAGATACGCAGTATTTT.

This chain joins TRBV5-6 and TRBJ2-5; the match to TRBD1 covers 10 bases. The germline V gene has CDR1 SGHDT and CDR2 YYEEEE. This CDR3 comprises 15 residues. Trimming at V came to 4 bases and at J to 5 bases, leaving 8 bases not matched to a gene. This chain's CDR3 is CASSLRQGARETQYF. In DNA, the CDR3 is TGTGCCAGCAGCCTGCGACAGGGGGCGCGGGAGACCCAGTACTTC.

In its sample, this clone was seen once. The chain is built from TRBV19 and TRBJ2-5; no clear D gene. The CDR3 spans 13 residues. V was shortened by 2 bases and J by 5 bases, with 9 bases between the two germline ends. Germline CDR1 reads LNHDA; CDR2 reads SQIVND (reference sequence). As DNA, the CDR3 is TGTGCCAGTAGTATAACGGTCGGGGAGACCCAGTACTTC. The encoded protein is CASSITVGETQYF.

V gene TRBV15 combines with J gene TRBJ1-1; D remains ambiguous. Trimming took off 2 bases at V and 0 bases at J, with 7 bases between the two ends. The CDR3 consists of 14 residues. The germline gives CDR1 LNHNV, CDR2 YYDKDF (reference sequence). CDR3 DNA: TGTGCCACCAGCAGACCGGGTATGAACACTGAAGCTTTCTTT. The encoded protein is CATSRPGMNTEAFF.

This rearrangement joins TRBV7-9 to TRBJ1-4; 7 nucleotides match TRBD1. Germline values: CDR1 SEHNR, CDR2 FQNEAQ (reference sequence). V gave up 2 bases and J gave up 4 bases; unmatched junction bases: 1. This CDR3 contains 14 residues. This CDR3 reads CASSLRDSNEKLFF. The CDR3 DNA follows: TGTGCCAGCAGCTTACGGGACAGTAATGAAAAACTGTTTTTT.

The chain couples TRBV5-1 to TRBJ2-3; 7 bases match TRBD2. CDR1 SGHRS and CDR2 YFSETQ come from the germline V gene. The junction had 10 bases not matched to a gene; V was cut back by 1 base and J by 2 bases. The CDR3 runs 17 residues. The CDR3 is CASSLFGGDSPTDTQYF. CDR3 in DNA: TGCGCCAGCAGCTTGTTTGGGGGGGACTCTCCCACAGATACGCAGTATTTT.

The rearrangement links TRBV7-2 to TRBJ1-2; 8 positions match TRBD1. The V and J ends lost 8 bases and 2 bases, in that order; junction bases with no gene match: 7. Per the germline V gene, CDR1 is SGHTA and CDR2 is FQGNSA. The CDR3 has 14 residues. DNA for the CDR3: TGTGCCAGCGTCAACAGGGGGTCAAACTATGGCTACACCTTC. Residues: CASVNRGSNYGYTF.

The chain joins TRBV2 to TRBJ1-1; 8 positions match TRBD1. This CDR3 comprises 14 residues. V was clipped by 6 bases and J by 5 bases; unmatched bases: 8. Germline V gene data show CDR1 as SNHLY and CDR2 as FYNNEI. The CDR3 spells CASSGQGVVTEAFF. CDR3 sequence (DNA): TGTGCCAGCAGCGGACAGGGAGTGGTAACTGAAGCTTTCTTT.

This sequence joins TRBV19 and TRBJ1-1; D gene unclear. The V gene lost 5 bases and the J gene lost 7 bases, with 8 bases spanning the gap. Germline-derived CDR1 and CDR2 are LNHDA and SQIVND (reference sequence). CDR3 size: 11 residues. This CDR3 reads CASSLGSEAFF. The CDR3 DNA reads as TGTGCCAGTAGTTTAGGGAGTGAAGCTTTCTTT.

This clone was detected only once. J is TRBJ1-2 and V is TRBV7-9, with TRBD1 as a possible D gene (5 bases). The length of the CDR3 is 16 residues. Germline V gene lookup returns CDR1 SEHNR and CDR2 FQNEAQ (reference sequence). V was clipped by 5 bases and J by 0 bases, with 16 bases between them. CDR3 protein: CASSPGGSEANYGYTF. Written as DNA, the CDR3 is TGTGCCAGCAGCCCGGGGGGTAGCGAGGCTAACTATGGCTACACCTTC.

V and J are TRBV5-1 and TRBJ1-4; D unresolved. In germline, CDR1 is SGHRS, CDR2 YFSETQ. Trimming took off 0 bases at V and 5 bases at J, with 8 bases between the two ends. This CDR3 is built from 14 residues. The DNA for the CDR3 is TGCGCCAGCAGCTTGGGGCGGAGCAATGAAAAACTGTTTTTT. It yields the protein CASSLGRSNEKLFF.

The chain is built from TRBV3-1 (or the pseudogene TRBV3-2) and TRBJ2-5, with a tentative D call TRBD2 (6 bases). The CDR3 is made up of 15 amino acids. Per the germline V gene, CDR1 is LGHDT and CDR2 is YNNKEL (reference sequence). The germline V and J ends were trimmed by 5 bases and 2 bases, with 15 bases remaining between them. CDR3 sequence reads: CASSRDSQSQETQYF. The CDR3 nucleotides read TGTGCCAGCAGCAGGGACTCCCAATCACAAGAGACCCAGTACTTC.

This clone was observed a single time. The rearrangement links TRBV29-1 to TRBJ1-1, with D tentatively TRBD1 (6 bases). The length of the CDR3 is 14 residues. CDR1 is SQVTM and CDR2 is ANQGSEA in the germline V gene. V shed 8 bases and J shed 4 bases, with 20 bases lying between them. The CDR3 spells CSILSGTRSTEAFF. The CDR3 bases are TGCAGCATCCTTTCCGGGACACGGAGCACTGAAGCTTTCTTT.

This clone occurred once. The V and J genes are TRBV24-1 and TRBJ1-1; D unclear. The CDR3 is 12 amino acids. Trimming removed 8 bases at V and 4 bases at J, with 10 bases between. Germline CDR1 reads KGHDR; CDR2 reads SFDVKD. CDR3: CATMGVGTEAFF. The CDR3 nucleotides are TGTGCCACCATGGGAGTCGGCACTGAAGCTTTCTTT.

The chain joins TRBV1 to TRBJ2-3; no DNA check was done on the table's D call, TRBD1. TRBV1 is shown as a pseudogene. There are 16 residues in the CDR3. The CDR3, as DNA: TGCACCAGCAGCCACGAACCCGACAGGTGCACAGATACGCAGTATTTT. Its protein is CTSSHEPDRCTDTQYF.